The entry below gives a single T cell receptor beta chain sequence along with its context. Its cognate antigen is unknown. This entry belongs to a study of post-analysis software for immune sequencing data. Study-wide points: Significantly lower normalized Chao1 diversity was seen in multiple sclerosis patients than in controls. Patients had higher frequencies than controls of roughly 5 TRBV segments, including TRBV5-6, TRBV5-1 and TRBV20-1.

TCR beta cDNA libraries included unique molecular identifiers. The yield from roughly 1 to 10 million T cells was some 500,000 cDNA molecules in total. TCRdb passed the PCR reads through MiXCR, listing each CDR3 protein once. The sample shows approximately 180,000 distinct CDR3 sequences, 30% of them seen only once. CDR1 is SGHTA and CDR2 is FQGNSA in the germline V gene. This CDR3 has 13 residues. V is TRBV7-2 and J is TRBJ2-7, with 8 bases that match TRBD1. The DNA matches TRBJ2-5 better at its end, which makes the J call doubtful. Specimen: blood. The clonotype was recovered from a girl aged 10-17 years with multiple sclerosis. The CDR3: CASTPGGTETQYF. DNA of the CDR3: TGTGCCAGCACTCCAGGGGGCACGGAGACCCAGTACTTC.